This TCR beta chain was observed in a study of T cell repertoires in cytomegalovirus infection. Study observations and caveats: Dominating the ex vivo response were TCR beta clonotypes that were CMV-specific and HLA-C-restricted.

TCRdb re-called the reads with MiXCR, one entry per CDR3 protein. Counted here are 450,000 to 600,000 distinct CDR3 sequences, about 42% occurring once; the ten biggest clones make up around two fifths. This clonotype has just a few counts. Its antigen remains unidentified. The sequencing here drew on cultured PBMCs, taken from culture after CMV antigen stimulation. The receptor was isolated from a human donor in good health (CMV status not recorded). Some clones in this sample may be carry-over from other donors' samples.

The DNA of the CDR3 is TGTGCCAGCAGCCCCCGGAGGTGGGAGACCCAGTACTTC. Translating it yields CASSPRRWETQYF. This sequence joins TRBV7-2 and TRBJ2-5; weak D call: TRBD2 (5 bases). This CDR3 has 13 amino acids. Germline V lookup: CDR1 SGHTA, CDR2 FQGNSA. Trimming left V 5 bases short and J 5 bases short, with 12 bases between.